This TCR beta chain was retrieved from a study of OX40 agonist ivuxolimab in advanced cancers. Background on the study: Every 2 weeks, patients got intravenous ivuxolimab at one of six dose levels (0.01-10 mg/kg). Study-wide findings and caveats: CD8+ T cells averaged more expanded clones than CD4+. At doses 0.1 to 3.0 mg/kg, CD4+ and CD8+ clones expanded.

The assay was immunoSEQ multiplex PCR, and TCRdb's table has in-frame clones only and misses some. The sample contains roughly 36,000 clones, around 74% of which appear only once. This CDR3 has 14 residues. The germline gives CDR1 MNHEY, CDR2 SVGAGI. Unmatched junction bases numbered 6, after V lost 6 bases and J lost 4 bases. Comments on this clone: The antigen remains unidentified. This CDR3 is also generated by other DNA sequences in the sample.

The sequencing here drew on CD4+ or CD8+ T cells sorted from blood, taken in a trial of the OX40 agonist ivuxolimab. This clonotype originated in an adult with an advanced solid tumor such as melanoma, head and neck, liver or kidney cancer. The rearrangement uses TRBV6-5 and TRBJ1-3; 7 nucleotides agree with TRBD1. The CDR3 DNA is TGTGCCAGCAGCTACGGGACAGCCGGAAACACCATATATTTT. Translated: CASSYGTAGNTIYF.